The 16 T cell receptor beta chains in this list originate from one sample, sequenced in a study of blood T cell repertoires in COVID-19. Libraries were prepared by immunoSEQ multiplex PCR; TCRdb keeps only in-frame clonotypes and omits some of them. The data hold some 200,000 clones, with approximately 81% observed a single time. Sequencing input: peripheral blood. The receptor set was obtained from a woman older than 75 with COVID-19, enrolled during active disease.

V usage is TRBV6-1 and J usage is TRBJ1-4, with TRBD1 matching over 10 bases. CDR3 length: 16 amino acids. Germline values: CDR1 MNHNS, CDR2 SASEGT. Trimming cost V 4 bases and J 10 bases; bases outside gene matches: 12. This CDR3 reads CASSGPVTGGAGKLFF. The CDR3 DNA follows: TGTGCCAGCAGTGGGCCGGTGACAGGGGGCGCTGGAAAACTGTTTTTT.

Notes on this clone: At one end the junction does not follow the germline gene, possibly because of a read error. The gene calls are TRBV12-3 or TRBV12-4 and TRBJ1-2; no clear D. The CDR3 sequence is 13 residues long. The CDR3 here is CASSLAGSYGYTF. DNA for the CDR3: TGTGCCAGCAGTCTAGCGGGGAGCTATGGCTACACCTTC.

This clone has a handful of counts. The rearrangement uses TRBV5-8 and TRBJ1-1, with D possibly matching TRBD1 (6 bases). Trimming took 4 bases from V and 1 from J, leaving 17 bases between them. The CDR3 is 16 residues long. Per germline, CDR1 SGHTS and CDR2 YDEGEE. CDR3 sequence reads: CASSRLTGIRNTEAFF. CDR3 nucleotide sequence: TGTGCCAGCAGCCGTCTTACAGGGATTCGGAACACTGAAGCTTTCTTT.

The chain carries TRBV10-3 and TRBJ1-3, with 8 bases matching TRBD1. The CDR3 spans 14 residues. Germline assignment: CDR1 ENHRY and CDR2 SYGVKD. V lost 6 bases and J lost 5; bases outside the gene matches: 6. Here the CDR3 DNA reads TGTGCCATCAGGACAGGGGAAGATAGAAACACCATATATTTT. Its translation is CAIRTGEDRNTIYF.

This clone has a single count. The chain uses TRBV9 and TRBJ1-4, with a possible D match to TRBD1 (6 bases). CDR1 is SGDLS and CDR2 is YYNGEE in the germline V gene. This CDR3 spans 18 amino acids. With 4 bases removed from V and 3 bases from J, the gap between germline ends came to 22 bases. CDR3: CASSIGPRGGGANEKLFF. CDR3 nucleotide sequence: TGTGCCAGCAGCATTGGACCTAGGGGAGGGGGAGCTAATGAAAAACTGTTTTTT.

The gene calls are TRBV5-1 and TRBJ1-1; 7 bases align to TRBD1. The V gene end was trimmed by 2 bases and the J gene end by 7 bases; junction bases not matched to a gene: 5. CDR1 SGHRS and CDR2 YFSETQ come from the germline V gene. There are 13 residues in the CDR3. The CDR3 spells CASSLRQGYEAFF. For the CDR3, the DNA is TGCGCCAGCAGCTTACGACAGGGATATGAAGCTTTCTTT.

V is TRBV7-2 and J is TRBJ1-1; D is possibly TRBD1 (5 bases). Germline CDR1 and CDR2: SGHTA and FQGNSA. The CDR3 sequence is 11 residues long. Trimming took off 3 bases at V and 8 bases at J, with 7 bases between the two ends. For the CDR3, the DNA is TGTGCCAGCAGCTTCAGGGCCGAAGCTTTCTTT. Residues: CASSFRAEAFF.

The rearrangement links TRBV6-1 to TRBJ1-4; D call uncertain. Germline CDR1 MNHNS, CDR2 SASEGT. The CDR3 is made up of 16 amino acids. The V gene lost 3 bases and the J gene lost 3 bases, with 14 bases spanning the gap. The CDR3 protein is CASSELAGLPNEKLFF. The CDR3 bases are TGTGCCAGCAGTGAGCTCGCAGGCCTCCCTAATGAAAAACTGTTTTTT.

The CDR3 is CASSLPTETITQSLYYEQYV. In DNA, the CDR3 is TGTGCCAGCAGCCTACCGACTGAAACGATAACCCAATCGCTCTACTACGAGCAGTACGTC. The chain carries TRBV7-6 and TRBJ2-7; D uncertain. Trimming shortened V by 5 bases and J by 3 bases, and 32 bases separated the two germline ends. The CDR3 sequence is 20 residues long. Per the germline V gene, CDR1 is SGHVS and CDR2 is FNYEAQ.

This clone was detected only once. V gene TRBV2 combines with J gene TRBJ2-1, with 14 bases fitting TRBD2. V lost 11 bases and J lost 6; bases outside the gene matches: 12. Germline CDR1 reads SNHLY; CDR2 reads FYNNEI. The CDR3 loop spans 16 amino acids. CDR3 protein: CAGTTSGGGVTNEQFF. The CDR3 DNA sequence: TGTGCCGGTACGACTAGCGGGGGGGGTGTCACCAATGAGCAGTTCTTC.

The chain's CDR3 is CASSIQQSYEQYF. Written as DNA, the CDR3 is TGTGCCAGCAGTATACAGCAATCCTACGAGCAGTACTTC. The chain employs TRBV7-9 and TRBJ2-7; D remains unclear. Trimming pared 6 bases from V and 1 base from J, leaving 10 bases between. The CDR3 is 13 amino acids. Per germline, CDR1 SEHNR and CDR2 FQNEAQ (reference sequence).

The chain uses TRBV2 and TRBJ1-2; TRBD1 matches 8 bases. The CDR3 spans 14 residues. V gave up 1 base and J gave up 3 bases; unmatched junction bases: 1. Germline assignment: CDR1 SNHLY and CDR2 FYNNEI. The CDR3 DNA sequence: TGTGCCAGCAGTGAAGAGGACAGGGACTATGGCTACACCTTC. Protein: CASSEEDRDYGYTF.

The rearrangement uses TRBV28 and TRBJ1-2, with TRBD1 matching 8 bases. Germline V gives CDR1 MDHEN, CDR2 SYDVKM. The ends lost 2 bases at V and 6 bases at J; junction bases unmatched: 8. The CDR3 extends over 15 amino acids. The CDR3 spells CASSLGDRQIHGYTF. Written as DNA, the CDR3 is TGTGCCAGCAGTTTAGGGGACAGGCAAATACATGGCTACACCTTC.

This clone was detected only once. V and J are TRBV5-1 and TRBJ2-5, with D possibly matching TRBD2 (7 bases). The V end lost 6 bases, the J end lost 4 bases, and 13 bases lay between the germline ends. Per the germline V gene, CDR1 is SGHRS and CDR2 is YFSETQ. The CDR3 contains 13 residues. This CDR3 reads CASNPGGRETQYF. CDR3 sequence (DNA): TGCGCCAGCAACCCCGGGGGGCGAGAGACCCAGTACTTC.

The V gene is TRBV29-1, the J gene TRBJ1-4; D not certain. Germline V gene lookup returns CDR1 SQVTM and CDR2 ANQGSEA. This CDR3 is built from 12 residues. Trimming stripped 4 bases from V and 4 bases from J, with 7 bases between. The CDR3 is CSVVGINEKLFF. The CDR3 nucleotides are TGCAGCGTTGTCGGGATTAATGAAAAACTGTTTTTT.

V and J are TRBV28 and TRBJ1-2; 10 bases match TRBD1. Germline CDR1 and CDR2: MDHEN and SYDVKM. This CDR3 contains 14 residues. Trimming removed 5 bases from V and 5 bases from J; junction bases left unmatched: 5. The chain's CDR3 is CASSPGQGPYGYTF. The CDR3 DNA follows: TGTGCCAGCAGTCCGGGACAGGGGCCTTATGGCTACACCTTC.